This passage covers 13 T cell receptor beta chains from one sample sequenced in a study of T cell clones after liver transplantation. TCRdb's table, derived via immunoSEQ multiplex PCR, lists solely in-frame clones and lacks some. This table holds around 77,000 clones, approximately 80% found once. Sequences were derived from CD4+ T cells from blood, sampled 12 months after liver transplant. These receptors came from a human patient who received a liver transplant. Some T cells may be provided by the graft donor.

This chain links TRBV11-1 with TRBJ2-1, with D unresolved. Trimming stripped 1 base from V and 5 bases from J, with 6 bases between. CDR1 and CDR2 (germline): SGHAT, FQDESV (reference sequence). CDR3 size: 13 residues. In nucleotides, the CDR3 is TGTGCCAGCAGCTTAGGGATAAACAATGAGCAGTTCTTC. It yields the protein CASSLGINNEQFF.

The DNA of the CDR3 is TGTGCCAGCAGTTACTCGAGGGATGAGCAGTTCTTC. Translation gives CASSYSRDEQFF. The chain combines TRBV6-5 with TRBJ2-1, with a weak D call TRBD2 (5 bases). From germline, CDR1 is MNHEY and CDR2 SVGAGI. CDR3 length: 12 residues. Trimming cost V 0 bases and J 8 bases, with 5 bases left between them.

The chain combines TRBV7-2 with TRBJ1-5, with D maybe TRBD1 (6 bases). V was clipped by 1 base and J by 7 bases, with 14 bases between them. The CDR3 length is 15 residues. Germline V gene lookup returns CDR1 SGHTA and CDR2 FQGNSA. The CDR3 sequence: CASSLEHRDRQPQHF. In DNA, the CDR3 is TGTGCCAGCAGCTTAGAACACAGGGACCGACAGCCCCAGCATTTT.

The sample holds one count of this clone. V and J are TRBV4-2 and TRBJ2-3; D is uncertain. V was trimmed by 7 bases and J by 1 base, leaving 12 bases between them. The CDR3 has 14 residues. CDR1 is LGHNA and CDR2 is YNFKEQ in the germline V gene. In DNA, the CDR3 is TGTGCCAGCAAAGAAAGGTTGGGCACAGATACGCAGTATTTT. Residues: CASKERLGTDTQYF.

The chain employs TRBV5-1 and TRBJ2-7; D is unresolved. The length of the CDR3 is 12 residues. Trimming took 0 bases from V and 4 from J, leaving 5 bases between them. Germline values: CDR1 SGHRS, CDR2 YFSETQ. CDR3 loop: CASSLEGYEQYF. The CDR3 coding sequence is TGCGCCAGCAGCTTGGAAGGGTACGAGCAGTACTTC.

The chain carries TRBV28 and TRBJ2-7, with 9 bases that match TRBD1. Trimming removed 6 bases from V and 4 bases from J; junction bases left unmatched: 10. The CDR3 runs to 15 residues. Germline V gene sequence: CDR1 MDHEN, CDR2 SYDVKM. The CDR3 coding sequence is TGTGCCAGCAGCCGGCCGGGACAGGGTTTGTACGAGCAGTACTTC. It yields the protein CASSRPGQGLYEQYF.

V gene TRBV9 combines with J gene TRBJ2-1; TRBD2 matches at 9 bases. Germline V gives CDR1 SGDLS, CDR2 YYNGEE. Unmatched junction bases numbered 10, after V lost 3 bases and J lost 6 bases. This CDR3 contains 16 residues. CDR3 in DNA: TGTGCCAGCAGCGCCCTTCTAGCGGGGCTCCGCAATGAGCAGTTCTTC. This encodes CASSALLAGLRNEQFF.

This clone was counted a single time. The chain carries TRBV10-3 and TRBJ1-2; 9 bases align to TRBD1. In germline, CDR1 is ENHRY, CDR2 SYGVKD. The V and J ends lost 0 bases and 3 bases, in that order; junction bases with no gene match: 2. This CDR3 contains 15 residues. The CDR3 DNA sequence: TGTGCCATCAGTGAGTCGGGACAGGGTGACTATGGCTACACCTTC. It encodes CAISESGQGDYGYTF.

The chain is built from TRBV4-1 and TRBJ1-1; a possible D gene is TRBD1 (6 bases). The CDR3 totals 14 residues. V was cut by 4 bases and J by 5 bases, with 14 bases left in between. The V gene's germline CDR1 is MGHRA and CDR2 YSYEKL. As DNA, the CDR3 is TGCGCCAGCAGCCCCTACAGGGAGGAGACTGAAGCTTTCTTT. It yields the protein CASSPYREETEAFF.

This rearrangement joins TRBV4-3 to TRBJ2-3; unclear D gene. Trimming removed 4 bases from V and 2 bases from J, with 22 bases in between. The CDR3 loop spans 18 amino acids. From germline, CDR1 is LGHNA and CDR2 YSLEER. CDR3 nucleotide sequence: TGCGCCAGCAGCCCCTCAAGGACCGGTTGGGCGCCCACAGATACGCAGTATTTT. It yields the protein CASSPSRTGWAPTDTQYF.

This rearrangement joins TRBV28 to TRBJ2-7; TRBD1 aligns across 7 bases. V gave up 3 bases and J gave up 3 bases; unmatched junction bases: 8. Per germline, CDR1 MDHEN and CDR2 SYDVKM. This CDR3 contains 15 residues. CDR3 sequence (DNA): TGTGCCAGCAGTTTCGTTGGGCAGGGGGACTACGAGCAGTACTTC. Translation gives CASSFVGQGDYEQYF.

In its sample, this clone was seen once. The chain recombines TRBV4-1 with TRBJ2-1, with 9 nucleotides matching TRBD2. The CDR3 extends over 16 amino acids. J was trimmed by 6 bases and V by 1 base; bases with no gene match: 7. The germline gives CDR1 MGHRA, CDR2 YSYEKL. CDR3: CASSQGDLAGLNEQFF. CDR3 nucleotide sequence: TGCGCCAGCAGCCAAGGCGACCTAGCGGGACTCAATGAGCAGTTCTTC.

This chain joins TRBV11-2 and TRBJ1-1; 9 bases agree with TRBD1. The junction had 9 bases not matched to a gene; V was cut back by 6 bases and J by 4 bases. Germline assignment: CDR1 SGHAT and CDR2 FQNNGV. The CDR3 totals 15 residues. CDR3 nucleotides: TGTGCCAGCAGTCCCGACAGGGGGGAGTTCACTGAAGCTTTCTTT. Its translation is CASSPDRGEFTEAFF.